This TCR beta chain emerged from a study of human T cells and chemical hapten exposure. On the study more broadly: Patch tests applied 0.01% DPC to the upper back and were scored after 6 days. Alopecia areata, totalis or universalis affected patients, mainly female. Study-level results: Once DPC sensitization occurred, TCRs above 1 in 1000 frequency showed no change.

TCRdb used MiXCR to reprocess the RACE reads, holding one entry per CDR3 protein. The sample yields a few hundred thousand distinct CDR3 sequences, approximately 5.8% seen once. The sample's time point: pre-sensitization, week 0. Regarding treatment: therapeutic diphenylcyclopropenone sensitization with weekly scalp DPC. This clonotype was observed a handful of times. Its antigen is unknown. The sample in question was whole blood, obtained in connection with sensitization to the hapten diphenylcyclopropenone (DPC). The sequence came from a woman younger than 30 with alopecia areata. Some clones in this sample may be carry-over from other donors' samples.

The CDR3 region is CASSQLTDRGEFF. For the CDR3, the DNA is TGTGCCAGCAGCCAACTAACGGACAGGGGAGAGTTCTTC. The chain combines TRBV3-1 with TRBJ2-1, with TRBD1 identical over 9 bases. CDR3 length: 13 amino acids. V lost 2 bases to trimming and J lost 14 bases; unmatched junction nucleotides: 7. CDR1 and CDR2 from the germline V gene are LGHDT and YNNKEL (reference sequence).